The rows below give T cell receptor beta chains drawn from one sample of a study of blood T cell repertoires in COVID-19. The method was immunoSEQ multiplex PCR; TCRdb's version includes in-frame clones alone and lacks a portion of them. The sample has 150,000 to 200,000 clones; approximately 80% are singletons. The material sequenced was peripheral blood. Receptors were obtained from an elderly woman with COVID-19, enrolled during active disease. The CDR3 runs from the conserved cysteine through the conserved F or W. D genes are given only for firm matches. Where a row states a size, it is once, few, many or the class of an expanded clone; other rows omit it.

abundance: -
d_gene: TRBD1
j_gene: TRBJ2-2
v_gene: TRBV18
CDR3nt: TGTGCCAGCTCACGGGGACAGACGACCGGGGAGCTGTTTTTT
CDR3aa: CASSRGQTTGELFF

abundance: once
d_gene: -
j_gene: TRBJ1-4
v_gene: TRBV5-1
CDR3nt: TGCGCCAGCAGCTTGGGCCAGGGAGGTACAACTAATGAAAAACTGTTTTTT
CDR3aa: CASSLGQGGTTNEKLFF

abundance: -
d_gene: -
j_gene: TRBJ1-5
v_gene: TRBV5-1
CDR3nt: TGCGCCAGCAGCTTGGGGGGGGAGGGCCAGCCCCAGCATTTT
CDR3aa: CASSLGGEGQPQHF

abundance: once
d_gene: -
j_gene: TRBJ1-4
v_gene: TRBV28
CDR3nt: TGTGCCAGCCAGCCCTTCAGGGGTGAAAAACTGTTTTTT
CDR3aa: CASQPFRGEKLFF

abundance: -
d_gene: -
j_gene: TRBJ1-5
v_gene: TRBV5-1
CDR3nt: TGCGCCAGCAGCTTGGATGGGGCGGATCAGCCCCAGCATTTT
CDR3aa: CASSLDGADQPQHF

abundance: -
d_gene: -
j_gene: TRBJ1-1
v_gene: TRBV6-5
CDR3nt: TGTGCCAGCAGCCCCACCCGGGATGGATTCGAAGCTTTCTTT
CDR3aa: CASSPTRDGFEAFF

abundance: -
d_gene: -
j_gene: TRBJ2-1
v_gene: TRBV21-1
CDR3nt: TGTGCCAGCAGCAAGATTGGGACTAGCCTTTTAAATGAGCAGTTCTTC
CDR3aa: CASSKIGTSLLNEQFF

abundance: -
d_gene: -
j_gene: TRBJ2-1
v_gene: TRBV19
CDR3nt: TGTGCCAGTACCACCCACGTCCCCGGGCGGGGATACTACAATGAGCAGTTCTTC
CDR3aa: CASTTHVPGRGYYNEQFF

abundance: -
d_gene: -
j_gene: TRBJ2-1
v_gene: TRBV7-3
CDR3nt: TGTGCCAGCAGCTTACGCCCTAGGGACTTCTACAATGAGCAGTTCTTC
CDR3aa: CASSLRPRDFYNEQFF

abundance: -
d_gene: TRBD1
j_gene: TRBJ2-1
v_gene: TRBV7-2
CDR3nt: TGTGCCAGCAACCTTGGGACAGCGCCCGAGCAGTTCTTC
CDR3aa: CASNLGTAPEQFF

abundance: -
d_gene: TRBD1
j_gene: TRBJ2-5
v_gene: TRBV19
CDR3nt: TGTGCCAGTAGTATTCCCGCAGGGGGCAAAGAGACCCAGTACTTC
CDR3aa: CASSIPAGGKETQYF

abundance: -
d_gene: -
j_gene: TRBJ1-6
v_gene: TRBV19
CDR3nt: TGTGCCAGTACCTCGGGACATTATAATTCACCCCTCCACTTT
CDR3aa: CASTSGHYNSPLHF

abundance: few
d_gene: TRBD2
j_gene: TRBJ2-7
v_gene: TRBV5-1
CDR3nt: TGCGCCAGCAGCTTGACCAGCGGGGCAGGCCGGGGTGAGCAGTACTTC
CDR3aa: CASSLTSGAGRGEQYF

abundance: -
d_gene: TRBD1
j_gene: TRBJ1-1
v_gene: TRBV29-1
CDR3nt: TGCAGCGTTGGAATACAGGGGTTCACTGAAGCTTTCTTT
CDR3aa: CSVGIQGFTEAFF